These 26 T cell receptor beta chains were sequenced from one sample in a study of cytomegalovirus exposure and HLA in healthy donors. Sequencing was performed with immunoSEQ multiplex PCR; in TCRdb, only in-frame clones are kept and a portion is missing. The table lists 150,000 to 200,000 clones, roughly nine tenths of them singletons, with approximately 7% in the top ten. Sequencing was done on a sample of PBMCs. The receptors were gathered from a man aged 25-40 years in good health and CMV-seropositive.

CDR3 sequence reads: CAWIWAMNTEAFF. CDR3 coding DNA: TGTGCCTGGATCTGGGCGATGAACACTGAAGCTTTCTTT. The chain joins TRBV30 to TRBJ1-1, with D unresolved. The V gene lost 4 bases and the J gene lost 0 bases, with 9 bases spanning the gap. The CDR3 is 13 amino acids. Germline CDR1 and CDR2: GTSNPN and SVGIG (reference sequence).

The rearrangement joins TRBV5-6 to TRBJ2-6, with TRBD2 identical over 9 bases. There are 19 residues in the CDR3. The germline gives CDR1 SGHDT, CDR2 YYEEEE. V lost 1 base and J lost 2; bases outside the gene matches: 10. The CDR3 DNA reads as TGTGCCAGCAGCTTGATAGGTGCGCGGGAGGGCCCTGGGGCCAACGTCCTGACTTTC. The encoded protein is CASSLIGAREGPGANVLTF.

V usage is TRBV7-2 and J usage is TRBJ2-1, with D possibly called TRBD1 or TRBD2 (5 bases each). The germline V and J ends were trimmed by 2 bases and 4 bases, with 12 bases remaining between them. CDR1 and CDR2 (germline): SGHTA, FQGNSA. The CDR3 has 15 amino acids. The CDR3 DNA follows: TGTGCCAGCAGCTTAAGGGACGCCGCATACAATGAGCAGTTCTTC. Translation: CASSLRDAAYNEQFF.

The CDR3 here is CASSSTGSSTDTQYF. In DNA, the CDR3 is TGTGCCAGCAGCTCAACAGGGTCTAGCACAGATACGCAGTATTTT. The V gene is TRBV13, the J gene TRBJ2-3, with D maybe TRBD1 (6 bases). The CDR3 runs 15 residues. Looked up from germline, CDR1 is PRHDT and CDR2 is FYEKMQ (reference sequence). V was cut by 4 bases and J by 0 bases, with 11 bases left in between. Full variable domain (missing parts from reference TRBV13 and TRBJ2-3): AAGVIQSPRHLIKEKRETATLKCYPIPRHDTVYWYQQGPGQDPQFLISFYEKMQSDKGSIPDRFSAQQFSDYHSELNMSSLELGDSALYFCASSSTGSSTDTQYFGPGTRLTVL.

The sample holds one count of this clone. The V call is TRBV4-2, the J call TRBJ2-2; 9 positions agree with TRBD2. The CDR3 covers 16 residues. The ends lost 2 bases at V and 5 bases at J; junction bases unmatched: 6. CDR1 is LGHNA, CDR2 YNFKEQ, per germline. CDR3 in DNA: TGTGCCAGCAGCCAACAACTAGCGGGTGGTACCGGGGAGCTGTTTTTT. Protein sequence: CASSQQLAGGTGELFF.

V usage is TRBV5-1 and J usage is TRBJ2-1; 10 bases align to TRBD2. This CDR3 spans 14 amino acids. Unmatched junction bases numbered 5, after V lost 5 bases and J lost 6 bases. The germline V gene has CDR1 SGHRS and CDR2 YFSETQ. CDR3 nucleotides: TGCGCCAGCAGTCTAGCGGGAGTCGTCAATGAGCAGTTCTTC. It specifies CASSLAGVVNEQFF.

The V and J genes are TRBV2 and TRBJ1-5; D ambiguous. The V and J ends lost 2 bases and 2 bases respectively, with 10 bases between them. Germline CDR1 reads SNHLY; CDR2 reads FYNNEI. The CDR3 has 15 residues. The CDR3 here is CASSERPGGNQPQHF. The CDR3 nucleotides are TGTGCCAGCAGTGAAAGGCCCGGGGGCAATCAGCCCCAGCATTTT.

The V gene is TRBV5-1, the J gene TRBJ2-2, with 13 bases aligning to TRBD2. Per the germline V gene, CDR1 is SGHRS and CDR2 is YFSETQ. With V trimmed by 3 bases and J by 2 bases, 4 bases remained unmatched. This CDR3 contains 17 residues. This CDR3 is CASSSGTSGVNTGELFF. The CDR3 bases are TGCGCCAGCAGCTCCGGGACTAGCGGGGTTAACACCGGGGAGCTGTTTTTT.

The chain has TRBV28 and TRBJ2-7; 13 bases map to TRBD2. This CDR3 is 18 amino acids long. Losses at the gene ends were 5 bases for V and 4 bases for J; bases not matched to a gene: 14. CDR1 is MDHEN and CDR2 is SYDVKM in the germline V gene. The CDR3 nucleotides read TGTGCCAGCAGTGCCCCCTCAACTAGCGGGAGGGCCTGGTACGAGCAGTACTTC. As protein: CASSAPSTSGRAWYEQYF. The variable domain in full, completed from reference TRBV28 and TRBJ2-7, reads DVKVTQSSRYLVKRTGEKVFLECVQDMDHENMFWYRQDPGLGLRLIYFSYDVKMKEKGDIPEGYSVSREKKERFSLILESASTNQTSMYLCASSAPSTSGRAWYEQYFGPGTRLTVT.

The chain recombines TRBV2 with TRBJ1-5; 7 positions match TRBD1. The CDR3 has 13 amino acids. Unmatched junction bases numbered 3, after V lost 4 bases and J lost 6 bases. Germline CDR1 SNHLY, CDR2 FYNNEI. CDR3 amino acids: CASSGTGGQPQHF. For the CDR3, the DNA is TGTGCCAGCAGTGGGACAGGAGGTCAGCCCCAGCATTTT.

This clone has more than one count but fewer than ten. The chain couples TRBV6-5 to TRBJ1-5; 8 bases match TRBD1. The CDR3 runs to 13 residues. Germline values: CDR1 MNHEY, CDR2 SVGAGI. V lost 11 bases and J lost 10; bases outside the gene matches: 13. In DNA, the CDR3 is TGTGCCGCGACCAGGGGGCCCGGCTCACCCCAGCATTTT. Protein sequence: CAATRGPGSPQHF.

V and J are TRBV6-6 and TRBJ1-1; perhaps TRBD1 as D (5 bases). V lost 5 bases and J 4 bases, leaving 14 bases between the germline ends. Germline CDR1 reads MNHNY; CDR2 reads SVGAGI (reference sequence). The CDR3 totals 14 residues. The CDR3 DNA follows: TGTGCCAGCAGTCCCGCGGGAGGGGTCACTGAAGCTTTCTTT. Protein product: CASSPAGGVTEAFF.

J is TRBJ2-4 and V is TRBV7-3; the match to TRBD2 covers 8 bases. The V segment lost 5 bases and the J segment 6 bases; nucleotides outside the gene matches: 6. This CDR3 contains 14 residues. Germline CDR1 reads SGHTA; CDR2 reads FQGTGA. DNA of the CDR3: TGTGCCAGCAGCCTGGGAAGCGGGAGAAACATTCAGTACTTC. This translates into CASSLGSGRNIQYF.

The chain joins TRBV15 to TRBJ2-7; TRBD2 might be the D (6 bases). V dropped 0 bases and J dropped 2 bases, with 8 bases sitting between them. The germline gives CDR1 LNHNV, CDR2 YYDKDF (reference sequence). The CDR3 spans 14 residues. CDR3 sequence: CATSRDRGTYEQYF. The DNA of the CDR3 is TGTGCCACCAGCAGAGATCGGGGGACCTACGAGCAGTACTTC.

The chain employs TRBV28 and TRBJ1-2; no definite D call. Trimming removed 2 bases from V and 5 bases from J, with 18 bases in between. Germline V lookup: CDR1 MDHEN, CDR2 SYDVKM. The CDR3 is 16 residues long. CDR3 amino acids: CASSLRAARVPYGYTF. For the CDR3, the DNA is TGTGCCAGCAGTTTAAGGGCGGCGAGGGTTCCTTATGGCTACACCTTC.

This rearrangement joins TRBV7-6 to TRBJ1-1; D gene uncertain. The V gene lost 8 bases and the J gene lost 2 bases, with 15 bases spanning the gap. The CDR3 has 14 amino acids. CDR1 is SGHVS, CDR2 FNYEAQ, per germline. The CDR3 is CASSLVGSNTEAFF. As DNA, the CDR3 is TGTGCCAGCTCACTGGTGGGTTCCAACACTGAAGCTTTCTTT.

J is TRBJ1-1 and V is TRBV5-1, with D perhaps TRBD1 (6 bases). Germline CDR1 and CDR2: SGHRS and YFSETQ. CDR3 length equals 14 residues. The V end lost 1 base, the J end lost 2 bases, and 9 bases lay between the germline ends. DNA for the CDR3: TGCGCCAGCAGCTTGACAGGGACTAACACTGAAGCTTTCTTT. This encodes CASSLTGTNTEAFF.

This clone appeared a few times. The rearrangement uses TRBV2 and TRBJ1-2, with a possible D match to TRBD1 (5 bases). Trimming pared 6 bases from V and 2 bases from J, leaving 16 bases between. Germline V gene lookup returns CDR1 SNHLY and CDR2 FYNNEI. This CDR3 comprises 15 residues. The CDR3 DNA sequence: TGTGCCAGCAGGGCGGAAGCAGGACAAAACTATGGCTACACCTTC. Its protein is CASRAEAGQNYGYTF.

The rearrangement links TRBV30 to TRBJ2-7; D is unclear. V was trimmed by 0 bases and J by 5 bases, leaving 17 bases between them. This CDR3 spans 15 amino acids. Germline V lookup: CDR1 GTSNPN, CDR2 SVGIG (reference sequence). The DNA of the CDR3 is TGTGCCTGGAGTGTACCGGGCGTCGTCTTCCACGAGCAGTACTTC. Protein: CAWSVPGVVFHEQYF.

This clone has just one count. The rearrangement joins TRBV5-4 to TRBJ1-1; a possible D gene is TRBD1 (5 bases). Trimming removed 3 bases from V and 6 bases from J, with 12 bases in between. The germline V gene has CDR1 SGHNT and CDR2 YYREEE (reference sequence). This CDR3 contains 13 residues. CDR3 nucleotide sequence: TGTGCCAGCAGCTCCCAGGGTTGGGCTGAAGCTTTCTTT. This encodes CASSSQGWAEAFF.

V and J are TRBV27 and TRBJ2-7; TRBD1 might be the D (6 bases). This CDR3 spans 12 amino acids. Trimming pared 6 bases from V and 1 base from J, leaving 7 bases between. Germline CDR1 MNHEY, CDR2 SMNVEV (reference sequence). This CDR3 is CASRDSSYEQYF. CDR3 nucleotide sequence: TGTGCCAGCAGGGACAGTTCCTACGAGCAGTACTTC.

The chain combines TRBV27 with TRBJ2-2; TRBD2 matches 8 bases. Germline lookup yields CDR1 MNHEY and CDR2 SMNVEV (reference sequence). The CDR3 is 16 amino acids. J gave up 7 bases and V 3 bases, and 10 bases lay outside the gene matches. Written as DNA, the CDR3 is TGTGCCAGCAGTTTGATAGCGGGATCTTCTGGCGGGGAGCTGTTTTTT. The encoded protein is CASSLIAGSSGGELFF.

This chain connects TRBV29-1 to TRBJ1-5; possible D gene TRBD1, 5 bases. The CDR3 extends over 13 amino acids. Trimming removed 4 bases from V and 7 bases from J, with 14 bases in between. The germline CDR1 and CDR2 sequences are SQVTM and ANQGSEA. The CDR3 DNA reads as TGCAGCGTTGCTTGGGGCGCCGGGCAGCCCCAGCATTTT. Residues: CSVAWGAGQPQHF. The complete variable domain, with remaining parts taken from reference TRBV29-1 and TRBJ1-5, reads SAVISQKPSRDICQRGTSLTIQCQVDSQVTMMFWYRQQPGQSLTLIATANQGSEATYESGFVIDKFPISRPNLTFSTLTVSNMSPEDSSIYLCSVAWGAGQPQHFGDGTRLSIL.

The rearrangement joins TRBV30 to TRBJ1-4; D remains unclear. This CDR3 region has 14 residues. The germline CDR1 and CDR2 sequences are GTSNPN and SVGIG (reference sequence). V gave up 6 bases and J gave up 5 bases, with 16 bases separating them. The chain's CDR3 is CACRLATINEKLFF. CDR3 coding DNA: TGTGCCTGCCGCCTGGCGACAATAAATGAAAAACTGTTTTTT.

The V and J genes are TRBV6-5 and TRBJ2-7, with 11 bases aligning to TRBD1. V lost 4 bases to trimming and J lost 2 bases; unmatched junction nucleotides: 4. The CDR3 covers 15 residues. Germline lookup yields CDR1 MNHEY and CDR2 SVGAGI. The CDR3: CASSLDRGPTYEQYF. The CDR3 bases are TGTGCCAGCAGTTTGGACAGGGGGCCTACCTACGAGCAGTACTTC.

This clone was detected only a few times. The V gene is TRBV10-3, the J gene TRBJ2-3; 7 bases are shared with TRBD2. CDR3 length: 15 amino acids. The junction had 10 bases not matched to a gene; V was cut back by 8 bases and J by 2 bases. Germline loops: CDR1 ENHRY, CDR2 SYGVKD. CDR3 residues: CAIGGGTEATDTQYF. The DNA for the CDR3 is TGTGCCATCGGGGGGGGGACGGAAGCCACAGATACGCAGTATTTT.